Each of the 31 T cell receptor beta chains below was sequenced from the same sample in a study of cytomegalovirus exposure and HLA in healthy donors. PCR was performed using 60 Vbeta and 13 Jbeta primers. Method: immunoSEQ multiplex PCR; TCRdb's copy keeps in-frame clones and lacks some. The data hold roughly 100,000 clones, with approximately 80% observed a single time. The sample was PBMCs. The receptors shown here come from a woman aged 18-29 years in good health and CMV-seropositive.

The chain is built from TRBV11-2 and TRBJ2-1; D gene unclear. CDR3 length: 16 residues. Germline loops: CDR1 SGHAT, CDR2 FQNNGV. Trimming shortened V by 3 bases and J by 1 base, and 13 bases separated the two germline ends. This CDR3 reads CASSFRIDGSYNEQFF. In nucleotides, the CDR3 is TGTGCCAGCAGCTTCAGGATTGACGGTTCCTACAATGAGCAGTTCTTC. The full variable domain, in which reference TRBV11-2 and TRBJ2-1 provide the parts outside the CDR3, is EAGVAQSPRYKIIEKRQSVAFWCNPISGHATLYWYQQILGQGPKLLIQFQNNGVVDDSQLPKDRFSAERLKGVDSTLKIQPAKLEDSAVYLCASSFRIDGSYNEQFFGPGTRLTVL.

This clone came up a few times. This chain connects TRBV28 to TRBJ1-2, with 7 bases fitting TRBD1. J gave up 6 bases and V 5 bases, and 6 bases lay outside the gene matches. The CDR3 runs 13 residues. Germline-derived CDR1 and CDR2 are MDHEN and SYDVKM. This chain's CDR3 is CASSPRQGHGYTF. The CDR3, as DNA: TGTGCCAGCAGTCCACGACAGGGCCATGGCTACACCTTC.

The V and J genes are TRBV18 and TRBJ2-1; TRBD2 aligns across 10 bases. This CDR3 is 16 amino acids long. The V segment lost 0 bases and the J segment 7 bases; nucleotides outside the gene matches: 6. Germline CDR1 KGHSH, CDR2 LQKENI. The CDR3 is CASSPPMGLALNEQFF. Here the CDR3 DNA reads TGTGCCAGCTCACCACCTATGGGACTAGCGCTAAATGAGCAGTTCTTC.

V gene TRBV30 combines with J gene TRBJ1-6; no definite D call. V was clipped by 5 bases and J by 4 bases, with 9 bases between them. The CDR3 contains 13 residues. CDR1 and CDR2 from the germline V gene are GTSNPN and SVGIG (reference sequence). CDR3 DNA: TGTGCCTGGTCGAGGGTGTATAATTCACCCCTCCACTTT. It codes for CAWSRVYNSPLHF.

The V gene is TRBV6-5, the J gene TRBJ1-1; D gene unclear. Trimming removed 8 bases from V and 5 bases from J, with 6 bases in between. In germline, CDR1 is MNHEY, CDR2 SVGAGI. The CDR3 is 10 amino acids. The CDR3 nucleotides are TGTGCCAGCGGGAGAACTGAAGCTTTCTTT. Its protein product is CASGRTEAFF.

The rearrangement links TRBV7-3 to TRBJ2-1; 7 bases are a match to TRBD1. The CDR3 has 12 residues. Germline CDR1 and CDR2: SGHTA and FQGTGA. V dropped 6 bases and J dropped 10; count of bases not matched to a gene: 6. The CDR3 nucleotides read TGTGCCAGCAGTTCGGACAGGCGCGAGCAGTTCTTC. It specifies CASSSDRREQFF.

In the case of this clone: Other DNA sequences in the sample encode the same CDR3. This chain links TRBV7-2 with TRBJ2-3; 9 nucleotides agree with TRBD2. Germline CDR1 SGHTA, CDR2 FQGNSA. There are 16 residues in the CDR3. J gave up 0 bases and V 2 bases, and 3 bases lay outside the gene matches. CDR3 sequence: CASSLRLAGSTDTQYF. In DNA, the CDR3 is TGTGCCAGCAGCTTACGGCTAGCGGGAAGCACAGATACGCAGTATTTT.

The chain links TRBV28 to TRBJ2-7; maybe TRBD2 (6 bases). The V end was cut by 6 bases, the J end by 2 bases, with 17 bases between. There are 15 residues in the CDR3. Germline V lookup: CDR1 MDHEN, CDR2 SYDVKM. The DNA for the CDR3 is TGTGCCAGCAGAGAGTGGGACTTCAGAACCTACGAGCAGTACTTC. The encoded protein is CASREWDFRTYEQYF.

The rearrangement uses TRBV28 and TRBJ1-1; D call uncertain. This CDR3 is 13 amino acids long. CDR1 is MDHEN, CDR2 SYDVKM, per germline. Trimming removed 1 base from V and 11 bases from J, with 14 bases in between. CDR3 in amino acids: CASSLYFGTWAFF. In DNA, the CDR3 is TGTGCCAGCAGTTTATATTTTGGCACGTGGGCTTTCTTT.

In this sample, this clone turned up a few times. The chain has TRBV6-8 and TRBJ2-1; 8 bases fit TRBD1. V gave up 6 bases and J gave up 1 base; unmatched junction bases: 8. The CDR3 runs to 16 residues. Germline CDR1 reads MNHGY; CDR2 reads SAAAGT. The DNA for the CDR3 is TGTGCCAGCAGCGCCGGACAGGGAGAGTCCTACAATGAGCAGTTCTTC. This translates into CASSAGQGESYNEQFF.

For the CDR3, the DNA is TGTGCCAGCAGCCCTCGTCGGGGGACTAGCGGGAGTGCCGAGCAGTACTTC. As protein: CASSPRRGTSGSAEQYF. V usage is TRBV13 and J usage is TRBJ2-7, with 14 bases matching TRBD2. The CDR3 is made up of 17 amino acids. Germline CDR1 and CDR2: PRHDT and FYEKMQ (reference sequence). The J segment lost 6 bases and the V segment lost 5 bases, leaving 12 bases of the junction unmatched.

The chain is built from TRBV29-1 and TRBJ1-1, with TRBD1 identical over 9 bases. With 7 bases clipped from V and 5 bases from J, the junction kept 5 bases outside the gene matches. Germline CDR1 and CDR2: SQVTM and ANQGSEA. The CDR3 is 12 amino acids. In nucleotides, the CDR3 is TGCAGCGGCCTCGGGACAGGGACTGAAGCTTTCTTT. This translates into CSGLGTGTEAFF.

The gene calls are TRBV6-4 and TRBJ2-1; TRBD2 matches 12 bases. V was pared by 6 bases and J by 6 bases, with 6 bases of the junction left unmatched. CDR1 is MRHNA and CDR2 is SNTAGT in the germline V gene. The CDR3 extends over 15 amino acids. CDR3 nucleotides: TGTGCCAGCAGCCCGACTAGCGGGAGTGGCAATGAGCAGTTCTTC. This sequence encodes CASSPTSGSGNEQFF.

This chain joins TRBV2 and TRBJ1-6; the D gene is possibly TRBD1 (6 bases). The CDR3 is made up of 14 amino acids. The V end lost 6 bases, the J end lost 7 bases, and 13 bases lay between the germline ends. Germline CDR1 is SNHLY and CDR2 is FYNNEI. The CDR3 nucleotides are TGTGCCAGCAGCGGAACAGGGACCAATTCACCCCTCCACTTT. It codes for CASSGTGTNSPLHF.

The rearrangement joins TRBV9 to TRBJ1-1; D remains unclear. The CDR3 consists of 15 residues. CDR1 and CDR2 (germline): SGDLS, YYNGEE. V was pared by 0 bases and J by 1 base, with 10 bases between. This chain's CDR3 is CASSVGPRENTEAFF. The CDR3 DNA sequence: TGTGCCAGCAGCGTAGGTCCCCGAGAGAACACTGAAGCTTTCTTT.

The chain is built from TRBV5-4 and TRBJ2-3, with D maybe TRBD2 (5 bases). The V and J ends lost 4 bases and 0 bases respectively, with 12 bases between them. From germline, CDR1 is SGHNT and CDR2 YYREEE (reference sequence). The CDR3 covers 15 residues. CDR3 in amino acids: CASSVFGGSTDTQYF. DNA of the CDR3: TGTGCCAGCAGCGTCTTCGGCGGGAGCACAGATACGCAGTATTTT.

The chain recombines TRBV6-6 with TRBJ1-2, with 9 bases lining up with TRBD1. CDR1 is MNHNY, CDR2 SVGAGI, per germline (reference sequence). CDR3 length: 15 residues. The trim removed 0 bases at V and 8 bases at J, leaving 7 bases unmatched. The CDR3 DNA reads TGTGCCAGCAGTTACTCCGGGACAGGGCCTGACGGCTACACCTTC. Its translation is CASSYSGTGPDGYTF.

This chain joins TRBV27 and TRBJ2-7; TRBD2 matches 12 bases. The germline V gene has CDR1 MNHEY and CDR2 SMNVEV (reference sequence). The CDR3 is made up of 16 amino acids. Losses at the gene ends were 1 base for V and 1 base for J; bases not matched to a gene: 2. CDR3 in DNA: TGTGCCAGCAGTTTATTAACTAGCGGGAGGTCCTACGAGCAGTACTTC. Its translation is CASSLLTSGRSYEQYF.

This clone has more than one count but fewer than ten. The rearrangement uses TRBV30 and TRBJ2-3; a possible D gene is TRBD2 (6 bases). With 2 bases removed from V and 4 bases from J, the gap between germline ends came to 13 bases. The CDR3 runs to 14 residues. Germline V lookup: CDR1 GTSNPN, CDR2 SVGIG (reference sequence). The CDR3 protein is CAWSRIGGADTQYF. CDR3 sequence (DNA): TGTGCCTGGAGTCGGATTGGCGGGGCAGATACGCAGTATTTT.

Notes on this clone: Other DNA sequences within the sample encode an identical CDR3. V and J are TRBV19 and TRBJ1-1; D call uncertain. CDR1 and CDR2 (germline): LNHDA, SQIVND (reference sequence). The CDR3 length is 13 residues. Between the trimmed V and J ends, which lost 1 base and 1 base, there was a span of 4 bases. This chain's CDR3 is CASSIGGNTEAFF. DNA of the CDR3: TGTGCCAGTAGTATAGGAGGGAACACTGAAGCTTTCTTT.

The chain links TRBV18 to TRBJ2-5; D possibly corresponds to TRBD1 (6 bases). In germline, CDR1 is KGHSH, CDR2 LQKENI. The V gene lost 3 bases and the J gene lost 2 bases, with 10 bases spanning the gap. The CDR3 runs to 14 residues. CDR3 nucleotides: TGTGCCAGCTCACCCGGGACACCTCAAGAGACCCAGTACTTC. Translation gives CASSPGTPQETQYF. Supplemented by reference TRBV18 and TRBJ2-5, the full variable domain reads NAGVMQNPRHLVRRRGQEARLRCSPMKGHSHVYWYRQLPEEGLKFMVYLQKENIIDESGMPKERFSAEFPKEGPSILRIQQVVRGDSAAYFCASSPGTPQETQYFGPGTRLLVL.

The chain couples TRBV14 to TRBJ2-2; 14 bases fit TRBD2. In germline, CDR1 is SGHDN, CDR2 FVKESK. The CDR3 runs to 19 residues. V was pared by 1 base and J by 7 bases, with 11 bases of the junction left unmatched. CDR3 protein: CASSQGTSGRPLTGGELFF. CDR3 sequence (DNA): TGTGCCAGCAGCCAAGGGACTAGCGGGAGGCCATTGACCGGCGGGGAGCTGTTTTTT.

This clone was detected only a few times. This chain links TRBV5-4 with TRBJ2-1; TRBD2 agrees at 7 bases. Germline V gives CDR1 SGHNT, CDR2 YYREEE (reference sequence). This CDR3 comprises 15 residues. V dropped 4 bases and J dropped 1; count of bases not matched to a gene: 5. CDR3 sequence: CASSPGRESYNEQFF. For the CDR3, the DNA is TGTGCCAGCAGCCCAGGGCGGGAGTCCTACAATGAGCAGTTCTTC.

J is TRBJ2-1 and V is TRBV2; 11 bases align to TRBD2. The CDR3 has 15 residues. Germline assignment: CDR1 SNHLY and CDR2 FYNNEI. V lost 4 bases, J lost 6 bases, and 5 bases stayed unmatched. The CDR3 sequence: CASSGLAGPFNEQFF. CDR3 nucleotides: TGTGCCAGCAGTGGACTAGCGGGACCCTTCAATGAGCAGTTCTTC.

The V gene is TRBV6-6, the J gene TRBJ1-2; TRBD1 matches 7 bases. V was clipped by 4 bases and J by 4 bases; unmatched bases: 9. Germline V gene data show CDR1 as MNHNY and CDR2 as SVGAGI (reference sequence). The CDR3 extends over 15 amino acids. CDR3 loop: CASSSTGFSSYGYTF. The CDR3 coding sequence is TGTGCCAGCAGTTCGACAGGGTTTTCCAGCTATGGCTACACCTTC.

V is TRBV7-9 and J is TRBJ2-2; possibly TRBD1 for D (6 bases). From germline, CDR1 is SEHNR and CDR2 FQNEAQ (reference sequence). The CDR3 covers 14 residues. The V end lost 6 bases, the J end lost 5 bases, and 13 bases lay between the germline ends. The CDR3: CASSGTTGTGELFF. The CDR3 DNA reads as TGTGCCAGCAGTGGGACCACAGGGACCGGGGAGCTGTTTTTT. Full variable domain (missing parts from reference TRBV7-9 and TRBJ2-2): DTGVSQNPRHKITKRGQNVTFRCDPISEHNRLYWYRQTLGQGPEFLTYFQNEAQLEKSRLLSDRFSAERPKGSFSTLEIQRTEQGDSAMYLCASSGTTGTGELFFGEGSRLTVL.

The rearrangement uses TRBV7-3 and TRBJ2-7; D is uncertain. CDR3 length equals 13 residues. Trimming cost V 5 bases and J 5 bases, with 13 bases left between them. Germline CDR1 reads SGHTA; CDR2 reads FQGTGA. CDR3 sequence reads: CASSIRSADEQYF. CDR3 bases: TGTGCCAGCAGCATCCGGTCCGCCGACGAGCAGTACTTC. Full variable domain (missing parts from reference TRBV7-3 and TRBJ2-7): GAGVSQTPSNKVTEKGKYVELRCDPISGHTALYWYRQSLGQGPEFLIYFQGTGAADDSGLPNDRFFAVRPEGSVSTLKIQRTERGDSAVYLCASSIRSADEQYFGPGTRLTVT.

The rearrangement joins TRBV29-1 to TRBJ1-3, with TRBD1 as a possible D gene (5 bases). This CDR3 is 15 amino acids long. Germline CDR1 and CDR2: SQVTM and ANQGSEA. V was clipped by 5 bases and J by 1 base, with 15 bases between them. The CDR3 DNA reads as TGCAGCGTTTCTACAGGATTGGGGTCTGGAAACACCATATATTTT. Translated: CSVSTGLGSGNTIYF.

The chain carries TRBV19 and TRBJ1-5, with D hard to call. The germline V and J ends were trimmed by 6 bases and 5 bases, with 11 bases remaining between them. Germline-derived CDR1 and CDR2 are LNHDA and SQIVND (reference sequence). This CDR3 is built from 13 residues. CDR3 nucleotides: TGTGCCAGTAGCCTGGACGGGGATCAGCCCCAGCATTTT. Translated: CASSLDGDQPQHF.

The chain employs TRBV7-8 and TRBJ2-1, with 8 bases lining up with TRBD2. Germline V gives CDR1 SGHVS, CDR2 FQNEAQ. This CDR3 is 15 amino acids long. The junction had 9 bases not matched to a gene; V was cut back by 4 bases and J by 7 bases. The CDR3 coding sequence is TGTGCCAGCAGCTCGGGACTAGGCCTTTTGAATGAGCAGTTCTTC. Its translation is CASSSGLGLLNEQFF.

J is TRBJ2-5 and V is TRBV5-4; TRBD2 agrees at 8 bases. CDR1 is SGHNT and CDR2 is YYREEE in the germline V gene (reference sequence). V lost 1 base, J lost 5 bases, and 10 bases stayed unmatched. The CDR3 covers 16 residues. CDR3 nucleotide sequence: TGTGCCAGCAGCTTGAAGGCCGGGAGGGTCGAGGAGACCCAGTACTTC. Its protein is CASSLKAGRVEETQYF.